The T cell receptor beta chain described here comes from a study of blood T cell repertoires in COVID-19. Study details: Sites across the United States, Italy and Spain contributed samples from acute and convalescent COVID-19. PBMCs, B-cell-depleted T cells, or T cells were the source of the cDNA or gDNA that made up the material.

Per the study methods: Reference gene primer amplification in the assay estimated nucleated cell counts. Assay: immunoSEQ multiplex PCR; the TCRdb copy retains only in-frame clones and omits some. V, J and clone size reflect that table, while D and trimming were determined from the DNA. The table lists about 230,000 clones, 83% of them singletons. V was trimmed by 7 bases and J by 2 bases, leaving 15 bases between them. Germline V gives CDR1 LGHDT, CDR2 YNNKEL (reference sequence). This CDR3 is built from 14 residues. The chain links TRBV3-1 (or the pseudogene TRBV3-2) to TRBJ2-7, with TRBD1 as a possible D gene (8 bases). The sequenced sample was peripheral blood. This TCR came from a woman in her sixties or seventies with active or convalescent COVID-19. The CDR3 sequence is CASTHTGGAYEQYF. The DNA of the CDR3 is TGTGCCAGCACCCATACAGGGGGGGCCTACGAGCAGTACTTC.